One T cell receptor beta chain is described in this entry. Its antigen is currently unknown. TCRdb's copy holds only in-frame clones and misses some; the assay was immunoSEQ multiplex PCR. The sample lists about 140,000 clones, roughly 88% occurring once. This record comes from a study of T cell responses to AZD1222 COVID-19 vaccine. The CDR3 is 15 amino acids. Unmatched junction bases numbered 8, after V lost 6 bases and J lost 6 bases. Germline V gene sequence: CDR1 SNHLY, CDR2 FYNNEI. Findings of the study overall: The span of vaccine-associated CD4 TCRs extended across spike, with dominance at 160-218 and 743-854. Repertoires in all cases were sampled only once the peak T cell response had passed. Increases in Spike-specific TCR breadth and depth were seen after two AZD1222 doses. Reportedly, close to half of spike-specific TCRs are directed against unmutated variant regions.

The chain recombines TRBV2 with TRBJ1-5; 10 bases map to TRBD1. This sample comprised peripheral blood, obtained on day 0 of AZD1222 vaccination. The receptor comes from an adult in good health. The CDR3 loop reads CASSPWDRGTQPQHF. Here the CDR3 DNA reads TGTGCCAGCAGCCCATGGGACAGGGGCACTCAGCCCCAGCATTTT.